This T cell receptor beta chain originates from a study of blood T cell repertoires in COVID-19. Overall study context: From the United States, Italy and Spain came samples of acute and convalescent COVID-19.

The V segment lost 4 bases and the J segment 0 bases; nucleotides outside the gene matches: 3. The germline CDR1 and CDR2 sequences are SGHTA and FQGNSA. CDR3 length: 15 amino acids. Libraries were prepared by immunoSEQ multiplex PCR; TCRdb keeps only in-frame clonotypes and omits some of them. The data show about 98,000 clones, more than 75% seen once. The source is a man in his forties or fifties with acute or convalescent COVID-19. The sequenced sample was peripheral blood. The chain uses TRBV7-2 and TRBJ1-2, with 9 bases identical to TRBD1. CDR3 region: CASSSQGAPNYGYTF. The CDR3 region has the DNA TGTGCCAGCAGCTCACAGGGGGCCCCTAACTATGGCTACACCTTC.